These 21 T cell receptor beta chains came from one sample sequenced in a study of cytomegalovirus exposure and HLA in healthy donors. Using immunoSEQ multiplex PCR, the repertoire was profiled, and TCRdb retains in-frame clones only, with some absent. The sample records around 130,000 clones, more than 75% being singletons. Sequencing used PBMCs. Receptor source: a woman aged 25 to 39 in good health and CMV-seronegative.

This sequence joins TRBV7-4 and TRBJ2-1; TRBD2 is a possible D gene (5 bases). V was shortened by 5 bases and J by 8 bases, with 22 bases between the two germline ends. The CDR3 runs 16 residues. Germline CDR1 reads SGHVT; CDR2 reads SQSDAQ. CDR3 bases: TGTGCCAGCAGCCCCCCCCGGAGGACGATTTTGGATGAGCAGTTCTTC. Its translation is CASSPPRRTILDEQFF.

The chain recombines TRBV5-4 with TRBJ1-2; a weak D match, TRBD1 (5 bases). Deletions cut 4 bases from V and 2 bases from J, with 12 bases between. Germline V gene sequence: CDR1 SGHNT, CDR2 YYREEE (reference sequence). This CDR3 is built from 14 residues. CDR3: CASSQGLPNYGYTF. Here the CDR3 DNA reads TGTGCCAGCAGCCAGGGTCTGCCGAACTATGGCTACACCTTC.

V gene TRBV7-2 combines with J gene TRBJ1-3; no firm D call. The CDR3 is 12 residues long. V was clipped by 5 bases and J by 3 bases, with 5 bases between them. Germline CDR1 is SGHTA and CDR2 is FQGNSA. The CDR3 region has the DNA TGTGCCAGCAGCGAACATGGAAACACCATATATTTT. Its protein product is CASSEHGNTIYF.

The gene calls are TRBV5-1 and TRBJ2-3; 8 bases are shared with TRBD2. The CDR3 consists of 16 residues. CDR1 is SGHRS and CDR2 is YFSETQ in the germline V gene. With V trimmed by 0 bases and J by 3 bases, 6 bases remained unmatched. CDR3 loop: CASSLAVSGGTDTQYF. The CDR3 DNA reads as TGCGCCAGCAGCTTGGCCGTATCGGGGGGGACAGATACGCAGTATTTT.

V and J are TRBV5-1 and TRBJ1-3; D ambiguous. The V end was cut by 1 base, the J end by 0 bases, with 11 bases between. CDR1 and CDR2 from the germline V gene are SGHRS and YFSETQ. The CDR3 is made up of 16 amino acids. The CDR3 protein is CASSLFGYSSGNTIYF. The CDR3 DNA sequence: TGCGCCAGCAGCTTGTTCGGGTATTCCTCTGGAAACACCATATATTTT.

The chain employs TRBV7-2 and TRBJ2-1; 12 bases are shared with TRBD2. Germline CDR1 is SGHTA and CDR2 is FQGNSA. V was pared by 2 bases and J by 6 bases, with 11 bases of the junction left unmatched. The CDR3 has 18 residues. The CDR3 nucleotides read TGTGCCAGCAGCTTATCTAGCGGGGGGGCTTGGAGGGCCAATGAGCAGTTCTTC. Translated: CASSLSSGGAWRANEQFF.

V is TRBV19 and J is TRBJ2-5, with 12 bases that match TRBD2. This CDR3 is built from 17 residues. J was trimmed by 4 bases and V by 5 bases; bases with no gene match: 11. In germline, CDR1 is LNHDA, CDR2 SQIVND (reference sequence). Here the CDR3 DNA reads TGTGCCAGTAGTGCTCCACGACTAGCGGGGGAGGCAGAGACCCAGTACTTC. The encoded protein is CASSAPRLAGEAETQYF.

V is TRBV6-4 and J is TRBJ2-2, with 7 bases lining up with TRBD2. This CDR3 is 15 amino acids long. J lost 6 bases, V lost 2 bases, and 6 bases had no gene match. CDR1 and CDR2 (germline): MRHNA, SNTAGT. CDR3 loop: CASSDDAGESGELFF. DNA of the CDR3: TGTGCCAGCAGTGACGATGCGGGGGAGTCCGGGGAGCTGTTTTTT.

This chain links TRBV6-1 with TRBJ2-4; D gene uncertain. Per germline, CDR1 MNHNS and CDR2 SASEGT. V was clipped by 5 bases and J by 5 bases, with 4 bases between them. The CDR3 spans 11 residues. The CDR3 protein is CASSSENIQYF. The CDR3 DNA reads TGTGCCAGCAGTTCCGAAAACATTCAGTACTTC.

This clone was counted a single time. This chain connects TRBV7-9 to TRBJ2-1; 8 bases line up with TRBD2. Germline CDR1 reads SEHNR; CDR2 reads FQNEAQ (reference sequence). The V and J ends lost 4 bases and 7 bases, in that order; junction bases with no gene match: 12. The CDR3 is 16 amino acids. In nucleotides, the CDR3 is TGTGCCAGCAGCTCAGAGCGGACTAGCCGGGGGAATGAGCAGTTCTTC. Translated, it gives CASSSERTSRGNEQFF.

This chain connects TRBV7-2 to TRBJ2-7, with a possible D match to TRBD1 (6 bases). Trimming took off 8 bases at V and 2 bases at J, with 13 bases between the two ends. In germline, CDR1 is SGHTA, CDR2 FQGNSA. There are 13 residues in the CDR3. This CDR3 reads CASGWRQAYEQYF. CDR3 in DNA: TGTGCCAGCGGATGGAGACAGGCCTACGAGCAGTACTTC.

The rearrangement uses TRBV9 and TRBJ1-2; maybe TRBD1 (5 bases). The germline gives CDR1 SGDLS, CDR2 YYNGEE. This CDR3 is 14 amino acids long. Between the trimmed V and J ends, which lost 0 bases and 13 bases, there was a span of 19 bases. The CDR3 DNA reads TGTGCCAGCAGCGTAGACTGGTCCGGGAGGGGACTCACCTTC. It is translated as CASSVDWSGRGLTF.

This chain joins TRBV4-3 and TRBJ2-7; 11 bases align to TRBD1. There are 15 residues in the CDR3. Trimming at V came to 3 bases and at J to 5 bases, leaving 6 bases not matched to a gene. Germline CDR1 is LGHNA and CDR2 is YSLEER. CDR3 residues: CASSQGQGGFDEQYF. In nucleotides, the CDR3 is TGCGCCAGCAGCCAGGGACAGGGGGGCTTCGACGAGCAGTACTTC.

V and J are TRBV6-1 and TRBJ1-6; 10 bases map to TRBD1. This CDR3 contains 15 residues. Germline CDR1 MNHNS, CDR2 SASEGT. V lost 7 bases and J lost 7; bases outside the gene matches: 7. The DNA for the CDR3 is TGTGCCAGCAACATCGGGACAGGGGAGAATTCACCCCTCCACTTT. It is translated as CASNIGTGENSPLHF.

V usage is TRBV22-1 and J usage is TRBJ1-1; whether TRBD1, the table's D call, matches the DNA was not checked. TRBV22-1 is tagged as a pseudogene. The CDR3 contains 17 residues. This CDR3 reads CPGSALNLDRTNTEAFF. CDR3 coding DNA: TGTCCTGGGAGCGCCCTTAATTTGGACAGGACGAACACTGAAGCTTTCTTT.

The chain links TRBV10-3 to TRBJ2-2; D might be TRBD2 (6 bases). Trimming cost V 6 bases and J 2 bases, with 10 bases left between them. The CDR3 is 14 amino acids. CDR1 and CDR2 (germline): ENHRY, SYGVKD. The CDR3 nucleotides read TGTGCCATCAGCCCCGGGAGTAACACCGGGGAGCTGTTTTTT. Amino acids: CAISPGSNTGELFF.

V usage is TRBV14 and J usage is TRBJ1-2, with 7 bases matching TRBD1. V lost 0 bases and J lost 8; bases outside the gene matches: 9. Germline V lookup: CDR1 SGHDN, CDR2 FVKESK. The CDR3 length is 15 residues. The CDR3, as DNA: TGTGCCAGCAGCCAAGAGTTGGCAGGGGGTCAGGGCTACACCTTC. This gives the protein CASSQELAGGQGYTF.

The V call is TRBV6-1, the J call TRBJ1-1, with D possibly matching TRBD1 (5 bases). CDR1 and CDR2 from the germline V gene are MNHNS and SASEGT. V lost 7 bases to trimming and J lost 4 bases, with 10 bases between them. This CDR3 contains 12 residues. CDR3 DNA: TGTGCCAGCAACTCAGGGATCACTGAAGCTTTCTTT. Residues: CASNSGITEAFF.

The rearrangement uses TRBV7-2 and TRBJ1-1; D ambiguous. The germline gives CDR1 SGHTA, CDR2 FQGNSA. The CDR3 is 17 amino acids. The V end lost 2 bases, the J end lost 0 bases, and 16 bases lay between the germline ends. The CDR3: CASSLWSGGSMNTEAFF. The CDR3 nucleotides read TGTGCCAGCAGCTTATGGTCGGGTGGGAGCATGAACACTGAAGCTTTCTTT.

The rearrangement joins TRBV2 to TRBJ2-7; TRBD2 matches at 8 bases. The J segment lost 5 bases and the V segment lost 9 bases, leaving 12 bases of the junction unmatched. Per the germline V gene, CDR1 is SNHLY and CDR2 is FYNNEI. There are 14 residues in the CDR3. CDR3 sequence: CARGTGGPGNEQYF. DNA of the CDR3: TGTGCCAGAGGAACGGGGGGGCCCGGGAACGAGCAGTACTTC.

This rearrangement joins TRBV7-9 to TRBJ2-7; D not resolved. CDR3 size: 11 residues. The V gene lost 0 bases and the J gene lost 6 bases, with 3 bases spanning the gap. Looked up from germline, CDR1 is SEHNR and CDR2 is FQNEAQ (reference sequence). The CDR3 protein is CASSLAGEQYF. DNA of the CDR3: TGTGCCAGCAGCTTAGCCGGCGAGCAGTACTTC.